The 24 T cell receptor beta chains in this list originate from one sample, sequenced in a study of T cell changes during pregnancy in multiple sclerosis. Assay: immunoSEQ multiplex PCR; the TCRdb copy retains only in-frame clones and omits some. Of 45,000 to 60,000 clones detected, around 90% appear once; the ten largest clones hold 0.61%. The material was CD4+ T cells from peripheral blood mononuclear cells, obtained after pregnancy. The origin of the receptors is a female donor in good health, enrolled as a control in a pregnancy study.

The chain recombines TRBV9 with TRBJ2-1, with TRBD2 identical over 11 bases. V was pared by 1 base and J by 11 bases, with 14 bases of the junction left unmatched. CDR3 length: 17 amino acids. The V gene's germline CDR1 is SGDLS and CDR2 YYNGEE. The CDR3: CASSVRLLLAGESKQFF. The CDR3 bases are TGTGCCAGCAGCGTACGCCTTTTACTAGCGGGAGAATCAAAGCAGTTCTTC.

The CDR3: CASSDRGREETQYF. CDR3 DNA: TGTGCCAGCAGTGACCGGGGGAGGGAAGAGACCCAGTACTTC. The chain links TRBV2 to TRBJ2-5; 7 bases match TRBD2. Germline values: CDR1 SNHLY, CDR2 FYNNEI. This CDR3 is built from 14 residues. Losses at the gene ends were 3 bases for V and 3 bases for J; bases not matched to a gene: 4.

This clone was counted only a few times. This sequence joins TRBV30 and TRBJ1-1; D is uncertain. Trimming removed 3 bases at V and 5 bases at J, with 7 bases between. This CDR3 comprises 11 residues. CDR1 and CDR2 from the germline V gene are GTSNPN and SVGIG (reference sequence). CDR3 loop: CAWRRGTEAFF. In nucleotides, the CDR3 is TGTGCCTGGAGACGAGGGACTGAAGCTTTCTTT.

The chain recombines TRBV4-2 with TRBJ1-1; the D gene is possibly TRBD1 (6 bases). V was clipped by 1 base and J by 0 bases, with 21 bases between them. Germline loops: CDR1 LGHNA, CDR2 YNFKEQ. This CDR3 region has 19 residues. CDR3 DNA sequence: TGTGCCAGCAGCCAAGGAAGGTTTCTTAAGGACAGCATGAACACTGAAGCTTTCTTT. It translates to CASSQGRFLKDSMNTEAFF.

V usage is TRBV7-2 and J usage is TRBJ2-3; D is perhaps TRBD2 (6 bases). Germline V gene lookup returns CDR1 SGHTA and CDR2 FQGNSA. The CDR3 runs 16 residues. V lost 1 base to trimming and J lost 4 bases, with 15 bases between them. CDR3 nucleotides: TGTGCCAGCAGCTTAGGAGGCCAGGGAGGCGCAGATACGCAGTATTTT. Residues: CASSLGGQGGADTQYF.

This rearrangement joins TRBV10-3 to TRBJ1-3, with unresolved D. The ends were cut back, 10 bases at V and 2 bases at J, with 18 bases in the middle. The CDR3 has 15 residues. Germline V CDR1 and CDR2: ENHRY, SYGVKD. The CDR3 is CATSSEPSTGNTIYF. CDR3 DNA: TGTGCCACCTCTTCGGAGCCTAGTACTGGAAACACCATATATTTT.

The chain links TRBV7-8 to TRBJ2-7; 9 nucleotides agree with TRBD1. V shed 5 bases, J shed 2 bases, and the junction held 7 bases outside the gene matches. The germline CDR1 and CDR2 sequences are SGHVS and FQNEAQ. The CDR3 is made up of 15 amino acids. This CDR3 is CASSPRTGETYEQYF. The CDR3 DNA is TGTGCCAGCAGCCCAAGGACAGGGGAGACCTACGAGCAGTACTTC.

The chain recombines TRBV11-2 with TRBJ2-3; D is uncertain. The CDR3 loop spans 11 amino acids. V gave up 5 bases and J gave up 10 bases, with 10 bases separating them. Germline CDR1 and CDR2: SGHAT and FQNNGV. CDR3 DNA: TGTGCCAGCAGCCCTGGCCTCTCGCAGTATTTT. This sequence encodes CASSPGLSQYF. Variable domain in full (rest from reference TRBV11-2 and TRBJ2-3): EAGVAQSPRYKIIEKRQSVAFWCNPISGHATLYWYQQILGQGPKLLIQFQNNGVVDDSQLPKDRFSAERLKGVDSTLKIQPAKLEDSAVYLCASSPGLSQYFGPGTRLTVL.

This clone was seen a single time. V is TRBV6-1 and J is TRBJ2-3; D perhaps matches TRBD1 (5 bases). V was pared by 7 bases and J by 2 bases, with 10 bases between. This CDR3 has 13 residues. The germline CDR1 and CDR2 sequences are MNHNS and SASEGT. The CDR3 here is CASIGVFTDTQYF. The CDR3 region has the DNA TGTGCCAGCATAGGGGTCTTCACAGATACGCAGTATTTT.

This clone has more than one count but fewer than ten. The junction shows a germline mismatch at one end, possibly a read error. J is TRBJ1-1 and V is TRBV7-7; TRBD1 matches at 8 bases. Germline loops: CDR1 SSHAT, CDR2 FNYEAQ (reference sequence). This CDR3 comprises 14 residues. Here the CDR3 reads CASSLGQGSSEAFF. CDR3 coding DNA: TGTGCTAGCAGCCTAGGACAGGGAAGTTCTGAAGCTTTCTTT.

Written as DNA, the CDR3 is TGTGCCAGCAGCTTGGTAGGGGACATCGGCTATGGCTACACCTTC. This sequence encodes CASSLVGDIGYGYTF. The chain uses TRBV5-6 and TRBJ1-2, with TRBD1 as a possible D gene (6 bases). CDR1 and CDR2 (germline): SGHDT, YYEEEE. The CDR3 spans 15 residues. V was cut by 0 bases and J by 4 bases, with 13 bases left in between.

The gene calls are TRBV18 and TRBJ2-2; 10 nucleotides match TRBD2. V lost 7 bases to trimming and J lost 5 bases; unmatched junction nucleotides: 19. The CDR3 covers 19 residues. Per germline, CDR1 KGHSH and CDR2 LQKENI. The chain's CDR3 is CASLADPRTSGMMTGELFF. CDR3 sequence (DNA): TGTGCCAGCTTAGCCGACCCTAGGACTAGCGGCATGATGACCGGGGAGCTGTTTTTT.

The chain recombines TRBV9 with TRBJ2-5; perhaps TRBD2 as D (6 bases). There are 17 residues in the CDR3. V was pared by 0 bases and J by 2 bases, with 17 bases between. Germline-derived CDR1 and CDR2 are SGDLS and YYNGEE. CDR3 region: CASSVDPPGGVQETQYF. The CDR3 DNA follows: TGTGCCAGCAGCGTAGATCCGCCGGGCGGGGTTCAAGAGACCCAGTACTTC.

The gene calls are TRBV30 and TRBJ2-1; 7 nucleotides match TRBD1. CDR1 GTSNPN and CDR2 SVGIG come from the germline V gene (reference sequence). Trimming cost V 3 bases and J 8 bases; bases outside gene matches: 7. The CDR3 contains 13 residues. The CDR3 protein is CAWSPGQGDEQFF. For the CDR3, the DNA is TGTGCCTGGAGCCCGGGGCAGGGGGATGAGCAGTTCTTC.

This rearrangement joins TRBV5-4 to TRBJ1-1; D is perhaps TRBD1 (6 bases). Germline CDR1 and CDR2: SGHNT and YYREEE (reference sequence). This CDR3 comprises 14 residues. V was clipped by 4 bases and J by 5 bases, with 15 bases between them. CDR3 nucleotide sequence: TGTGCCAGCAGCAAGGGGGTTGGGAATACTGAAGCTTTCTTT. It is translated as CASSKGVGNTEAFF.

This clone showed up just a few times. The rearrangement joins TRBV11-1 to TRBJ2-7; a possible D gene is TRBD1 (5 bases). Germline lookup yields CDR1 SGHAT and CDR2 FQDESV (reference sequence). The length of the CDR3 is 12 residues. Trimming removed 5 bases at V and 3 bases at J, with 8 bases between. CDR3 sequence (DNA): TGTGCCAGCAGCCTCGACAGCTACGAGCAGTACTTC. Encoded protein: CASSLDSYEQYF. The variable domain in full, with the rest retrieved from reference TRBV11-1 and TRBJ2-7, is EAEVAQSPRYKITEKSQAVAFWCDPISGHATLYWYRQILGQGPELLVQFQDESVVDDSQLPKDRFSAERLKGVDSTLKIQPAELGDSAMYLCASSLDSYEQYFGPGTRLTVT.

This clone appeared a single time. This sequence joins TRBV6-1 and TRBJ1-1; possibly TRBD1 for D (6 bases). The CDR3 covers 15 residues. Germline assignment: CDR1 MNHNS and CDR2 SASEGT. V was shortened by 3 bases and J by 9 bases, with 20 bases between the two germline ends. For the CDR3, the DNA is TGTGCCAGCAGTGAGGGGGACAAGGGTCGCGGCCAAGCTTTCTTT. The encoded protein is CASSEGDKGRGQAFF.

The V and J genes are TRBV7-2 and TRBJ2-7; 8 positions match TRBD2. Trimming at V came to 4 bases and at J to 6 bases, leaving 8 bases not matched to a gene. Germline assignment: CDR1 SGHTA and CDR2 FQGNSA. This CDR3 contains 14 residues. CDR3 bases: TGTGCCAGCAGCTCCCGACGGGAGGGGTCCGAGCAGTACTTC. It specifies CASSSRREGSEQYF.

This clone was observed once. The chain joins TRBV10-3 to TRBJ2-1; no firm D call. This CDR3 contains 13 residues. Germline CDR1 reads ENHRY; CDR2 reads SYGVKD. V was clipped by 7 bases and J by 5 bases, with 12 bases between them. DNA of the CDR3: TGTGCCATCAAGGCAGGTAATGACAATGAGCAGTTCTTC. This translates into CAIKAGNDNEQFF.

The V gene is TRBV6-1, the J gene TRBJ1-3; possibly TRBD1 for D (5 bases). Germline V CDR1 and CDR2: MNHNS, SASEGT. V was trimmed by 7 bases and J by 7 bases, leaving 20 bases between them. This CDR3 contains 15 residues. The CDR3 here is CASTESPGGRNTIYF. CDR3 DNA: TGTGCCAGCACCGAAAGTCCCGGGGGTAGGAACACCATATATTTT.

V usage is TRBV7-3 and J usage is TRBJ2-2; D gene unclear. The germline V and J ends were trimmed by 5 bases and 3 bases, with 10 bases remaining between them. The germline V gene encodes CDR1 SGHTA and CDR2 FQGTGA. CDR3 length: 14 amino acids. CDR3 DNA sequence: TGTGCCAGCAGCCTCAGAAGTGACACCGGGGAGCTGTTTTTT. Translating gives CASSLRSDTGELFF.

The CDR3 loop reads CASSTGQVYGYTF. CDR3 bases: TGTGCCAGCAGCACCGGACAGGTCTATGGCTACACCTTC. The rearrangement links TRBV6-6 to TRBJ1-2, with 7 bases fitting TRBD1. The CDR3 is 13 amino acids. Unmatched junction bases numbered 5, after V lost 6 bases and J lost 4 bases. CDR1 MNHNY and CDR2 SVGAGI come from the germline V gene (reference sequence).

The genes are TRBV2 and TRBJ2-1, with TRBD2 identical over 9 bases. The CDR3 runs 21 residues. V trimming: 4 bases; J trimming: 0 bases; junction bases outside the gene matches: 19. The germline gives CDR1 SNHLY, CDR2 FYNNEI. CDR3 in amino acids: CASSGPMSGRSNPSSYNEQFF. In DNA, the CDR3 is TGTGCCAGCAGTGGACCGATGAGCGGGAGGTCAAACCCCAGCTCCTACAATGAGCAGTTCTTC. Complete variable domain (other parts from reference TRBV2 and TRBJ2-1): EPEVTQTPSHQVTQMGQEVILRCVPISNHLYFYWYRQILGQKVEFLVSFYNNEISEKSEIFDDQFSVERPDGSNFTLKIRSTKLEDSAMYFCASSGPMSGRSNPSSYNEQFFGPGTRLTVL.

The chain employs TRBV7-2 and TRBJ2-7; TRBD2 matches 11 bases. The germline gives CDR1 SGHTA, CDR2 FQGNSA. V lost 6 bases, J lost 6 bases, and 10 bases stayed unmatched. The CDR3 totals 15 residues. CDR3 coding DNA: TGTGCCAGCAGACGAGAGACTAGCGGGGCCGGCGAGCAGTACTTC. It codes for CASRRETSGAGEQYF.